A selection of T cell receptor beta chains follows, all from one sample in a study of naive and memory T cell subsets. TCRdb reanalysed the 5' RACE reads using MiXCR and keeps one entry per CDR3 protein. The sample lists 25,000 to 35,000 distinct CDR3 sequences, roughly a sixth seen once, with about 2.4% in the top ten. The receptors come from a female donor in good health. Each CDR3 is given with its conserved first and last residue. D genes are given only for firm matches. Not every row has a clone size; where given, it reads once, few, many or a size class.

d_gene: TRBD1
abundance: few
j_gene: TRBJ2-7
v_gene: TRBV20-1
CDR3nt: TGCAGTGCCACCCGGCTGGACAGGGGCTACGAGCAGTACTTC
CDR3aa: CSATRLDRGYEQYF

d_gene: TRBD1
abundance: -
j_gene: TRBJ2-7
v_gene: TRBV10-3
CDR3nt: TGTGCCATCAGTGAGCCCGGGACAGGAGGTAACGAGCAGTACTTC
CDR3aa: CAISEPGTGGNEQYF

d_gene: TRBD1
abundance: few
j_gene: TRBJ1-2
v_gene: TRBV20-1
CDR3nt: TGCAGTGCTAGCTTTCGGACAGGGGACTATGGCGACACCTTC
CDR3aa: CSASFRTGDYGDTF

d_gene: -
abundance: many
j_gene: TRBJ2-7
v_gene: TRBV4-1
CDR3nt: TGCGCCAGCAGCCAAGATGAGGAACGCTACGAGCAGTACTTC
CDR3aa: CASSQDEERYEQYF

d_gene: -
abundance: few
j_gene: TRBJ2-1
v_gene: TRBV20-1
CDR3nt: TGCAGTGCTAGAGTGCGGGGAAGTGAGCAGTTCTTC
CDR3aa: CSARVRGSEQFF

d_gene: -
abundance: medium-sized
j_gene: TRBJ1-5
v_gene: TRBV27
CDR3nt: TGTGCCAGCAGTTCCTCTACTGGAACTCAGCCCCAGCATTTT
CDR3aa: CASSSSTGTQPQHF

d_gene: TRBD1
abundance: -
j_gene: TRBJ1-6
v_gene: TRBV7-2
CDR3nt: TGTGCCAGCACCGGTGACAGGGTTTCACCCCTCCACTTT
CDR3aa: CASTGDRVSPLHF

d_gene: -
abundance: -
j_gene: TRBJ1-2
v_gene: TRBV9
CDR3nt: TGTGCCAGCAGCGTAGTTCAGGGTTCACGCGGCTACACCTTC
CDR3aa: CASSVVQGSRGYTF

d_gene: TRBD1
abundance: many
j_gene: TRBJ1-2
v_gene: TRBV6-5
CDR3nt: TGTGCCAGCAGTCATAAGACAGGGCGTACTAACTATGGCTACACCTTC
CDR3aa: CASSHKTGRTNYGYTF

d_gene: -
abundance: -
j_gene: TRBJ1-1
v_gene: TRBV2
CDR3nt: TGTGCCAGCAGCCTGAACATGGAATCGGCAGCTTTCTTT
CDR3aa: CASSLNMESAAFF

d_gene: -
abundance: medium-sized
j_gene: TRBJ2-3
v_gene: TRBV20-1
CDR3nt: TGCAGTGCGGAATTTAGTCCAGATACGCAGTATTTT
CDR3aa: CSAEFSPDTQYF

d_gene: -
abundance: -
j_gene: TRBJ1-4
v_gene: TRBV9
CDR3nt: TGTGCCAGCAGCGTAGAAGGGTCAGGTTATGAAAAACTGTTTTTT
CDR3aa: CASSVEGSGYEKLFF

d_gene: TRBD2
abundance: many
j_gene: TRBJ2-1
v_gene: TRBV5-1
CDR3nt: TGCGCCAGCAGCCAGCGGGGGGACCGCATTGACAATGAGCAGTTCTTC
CDR3aa: CASSQRGDRIDNEQFF

d_gene: -
abundance: -
j_gene: TRBJ1-6
v_gene: TRBV24-1
CDR3nt: TGTGCCACCAGTGATTTGCGGGCAGGGAACGGTGGCTATAATTCACCCCTCCACTTT
CDR3aa: CATSDLRAGNGGYNSPLHF

d_gene: -
abundance: -
j_gene: TRBJ1-2
v_gene: TRBV6-1
CDR3nt: TGTGCCAGCAGTGAGTCGCAAGAGACAGTCTATGGCGACACCTTC
CDR3aa: CASSESQETVYGDTF

d_gene: -
abundance: -
j_gene: TRBJ2-5
v_gene: TRBV10-3
CDR3nt: TGTGCCATCAGTGAGAATACCCAAGAGACCCAGTACTTC
CDR3aa: CAISENTQETQYF

d_gene: -
abundance: many
j_gene: TRBJ2-1
v_gene: TRBV29-1
CDR3nt: TGCAGCGTTGAAGATGTCACGGGGTTGTCCTACAATGAGCAGTTCTTC
CDR3aa: CSVEDVTGLSYNEQFF

d_gene: TRBD1
abundance: -
j_gene: TRBJ2-7
v_gene: TRBV12-3/TRBV12-4
CDR3nt: TGTGCCAGCAGTGTCACCGGGACAGGAGCCTACTTC
CDR3aa: CASSVTGTGAYF

d_gene: -
abundance: many
j_gene: TRBJ2-2
v_gene: TRBV29-1
CDR3nt: TGCAGCGTTGATCTAAGGGTGACCGGGGAGCTGTTTTTT
CDR3aa: CSVDLRVTGELFF

d_gene: -
abundance: -
j_gene: TRBJ2-1
v_gene: TRBV20-1
CDR3nt: TGCAGTGCTGATAGGGGAGCGTTCAATGAGCAGTTCTTC
CDR3aa: CSADRGAFNEQFF

d_gene: TRBD1
abundance: many
j_gene: TRBJ1-1
v_gene: TRBV12-3/TRBV12-4
CDR3nt: TGTGCCAGCAGTTTGAGGGCAATGAACAGGGGAAAGGAAGCTTTCTTT
CDR3aa: CASSLRAMNRGKEAFF

d_gene: -
abundance: -
j_gene: TRBJ1-3
v_gene: TRBV9
CDR3nt: TGTGCCAGCAGCGTAGAAGCAGGATCCTACTCTGGAAACACCATATATTTT
CDR3aa: CASSVEAGSYSGNTIYF

d_gene: -
abundance: -
j_gene: TRBJ1-4
v_gene: TRBV6-5
CDR3nt: TGTGCCAGCAGACACACAGGCGGAACTAATGAAAAACTGTTTTTT
CDR3aa: CASRHTGGTNEKLFF

d_gene: -
abundance: -
j_gene: TRBJ2-7
v_gene: TRBV5-1
CDR3nt: TGCGCCAGCAGCTTCTCCGGGAAAACTGGTTTCCACTACGAGCAGTACTTC
CDR3aa: CASSFSGKTGFHYEQYF

d_gene: TRBD2
abundance: -
j_gene: TRBJ2-5
v_gene: TRBV7-2
CDR3nt: TGTGCCAGCAGCTTAAGCCGGACTAGTAAGGGACCAGAGACCCAGTACTTC
CDR3aa: CASSLSRTSKGPETQYF

d_gene: -
abundance: many
j_gene: TRBJ1-3
v_gene: TRBV20-1
CDR3nt: TGCAGTGCTAGAGATCCGGCAGTCTCTGGAAACACCATATATTTT
CDR3aa: CSARDPAVSGNTIYF

d_gene: -
abundance: -
j_gene: TRBJ1-5
v_gene: TRBV2
CDR3nt: TGTGCCAGCAGTGAAGCAGTAACAGGGATTAGCAATCAGCCCCAGCATTTT
CDR3aa: CASSEAVTGISNQPQHF

d_gene: -
abundance: few
j_gene: TRBJ2-1
v_gene: TRBV5-1
CDR3nt: TGCGCCAGCAGCTTGGACGGGGGGCGAAACAATGAGCAGTTCTTC
CDR3aa: CASSLDGGRNNEQFF

d_gene: -
abundance: -
j_gene: TRBJ1-2
v_gene: TRBV13
CDR3nt: TGTGCCAGCGGGAAAGTGACGGGCCTTAACTATGGCTACACCTTC
CDR3aa: CASGKVTGLNYGYTF

d_gene: TRBD1
abundance: few
j_gene: TRBJ2-7
v_gene: TRBV7-2
CDR3nt: TGTGCCAGCAGCTTAGGCCCGGGACAGGGCTACGAGCAGTACTTC
CDR3aa: CASSLGPGQGYEQYF

d_gene: -
abundance: many
j_gene: TRBJ1-6
v_gene: TRBV6-1
CDR3nt: TGTGCCAGCAGTGGCTCCGGGAGCGGGAATTCACCCCTCCACTTT
CDR3aa: CASSGSGSGNSPLHF

d_gene: -
abundance: many
j_gene: TRBJ2-3
v_gene: TRBV11-3
CDR3nt: TGTGCCAGCAGCAAAAGAGGGACTTCCAGCACAGATACGCAGTATTTT
CDR3aa: CASSKRGTSSTDTQYF

d_gene: -
abundance: many
j_gene: TRBJ1-1
v_gene: TRBV29-1
CDR3nt: TGCAGCGGGAATCGGAACACTGAAGCTTTCTTT
CDR3aa: CSGNRNTEAFF

d_gene: TRBD2
abundance: medium-sized
j_gene: TRBJ2-7
v_gene: TRBV20-1
CDR3nt: TGCAGTGCTAGAATAGCGGGGGCAATCTACGAGCAGTACTTC
CDR3aa: CSARIAGAIYEQYF

d_gene: -
abundance: few
j_gene: TRBJ2-4
v_gene: TRBV12-3/TRBV12-4
CDR3nt: TGTGCCAGCAGTTTAGGGACGCGTGAGGGAAACATTCAGTACTTC
CDR3aa: CASSLGTREGNIQYF

d_gene: -
abundance: few
j_gene: TRBJ2-3
v_gene: TRBV5-1
CDR3nt: TGCGCCAGCAGCCAGACGGAGCAGGGGCGGACAGATACGCAGTATTTT
CDR3aa: CASSQTEQGRTDTQYF

d_gene: TRBD2
abundance: few
j_gene: TRBJ2-7
v_gene: TRBV5-1
CDR3nt: TGCGCCAGCAGCTTGGACGGTTGGACTAGCGGGCTGTACTTC
CDR3aa: CASSLDGWTSGLYF

d_gene: -
abundance: many
j_gene: TRBJ1-5
v_gene: TRBV6-5
CDR3nt: TGTGCCAGCGGTCAGCCCCAGCATTTT
CDR3aa: CASGQPQHF

d_gene: -
abundance: few
j_gene: TRBJ2-1
v_gene: TRBV12-3/TRBV12-4
CDR3nt: TGTGCCAGCAGTTTAGGAAGAGCGGGTGAGCAGTTCTTC
CDR3aa: CASSLGRAGEQFF

d_gene: -
abundance: -
j_gene: TRBJ2-3
v_gene: TRBV5-1
CDR3nt: TGCGCCAGCAGCCTTGGCGGGTGGCCAGATACGCAGTATTTT
CDR3aa: CASSLGGWPDTQYF

d_gene: TRBD1
abundance: few
j_gene: TRBJ2-3
v_gene: TRBV6-6
CDR3nt: TGTGCCAGCAGAACAGGGGGAGATACGCAGTATTTT
CDR3aa: CASRTGGDTQYF

d_gene: -
abundance: many
j_gene: TRBJ2-7
v_gene: TRBV20-1
CDR3nt: TGCAGTGCCCCATCCAGCCTCCGGGGCTACGAGCAGTACTTC
CDR3aa: CSAPSSLRGYEQYF

d_gene: TRBD1
abundance: -
j_gene: TRBJ2-1
v_gene: TRBV28
CDR3nt: TGTGCCAGCACCGACAGGGGGGACTCCTTCTACAATGAGCAGTTCTTC
CDR3aa: CASTDRGDSFYNEQFF

d_gene: -
abundance: -
j_gene: TRBJ1-3
v_gene: TRBV20-1
CDR3nt: TGCAGTGCTAGAGACGGCAGTTATTCTGGAAACACCATATATTTT
CDR3aa: CSARDGSYSGNTIYF

d_gene: -
abundance: few
j_gene: TRBJ1-5
v_gene: TRBV7-2
CDR3nt: TGTGCCAGCAGCTTAGGGGGGGGATCTAATCAGCCCCAGCATTTT
CDR3aa: CASSLGGGSNQPQHF

d_gene: -
abundance: many
j_gene: TRBJ1-6
v_gene: TRBV7-2
CDR3nt: TGTGCCAGCAGCTTCGGAACCAATAATTCACCCCTCCACTTT
CDR3aa: CASSFGTNNSPLHF

d_gene: -
abundance: -
j_gene: TRBJ1-6
v_gene: TRBV11-2
CDR3nt: TGTGCCAGCAGACCAGGGAATTACGATTCACCCCTCCACTTT
CDR3aa: CASRPGNYDSPLHF

d_gene: -
abundance: medium-sized
j_gene: TRBJ1-1
v_gene: TRBV11-2
CDR3nt: TGTGCCAGCAGCATGCTCCGGGCCTCCTCCCGGGGCACTGAAGCTTTCTTT
CDR3aa: CASSMLRASSRGTEAFF

d_gene: TRBD2
abundance: many
j_gene: TRBJ2-3
v_gene: TRBV20-1
CDR3nt: TGCAGTGCTAGCGGGGGGAGCACAGATACGCAGTATTTT
CDR3aa: CSASGGSTDTQYF

d_gene: -
abundance: -
j_gene: TRBJ2-3
v_gene: TRBV12-3/TRBV12-4
CDR3nt: TGTGCCAGCAGTTTAGGATCCGGGGGTAGCACAGATACGCAGTATTTT
CDR3aa: CASSLGSGGSTDTQYF